This T cell receptor (beta chain) was profiled in a study of T cells in Graves' hyperthyroidism and ophthalmopathy. Study observations and caveats: Model output signaled ophthalmopathy a median 6.5 months ahead of onset.

The investigators amplified TCR beta CDR3 regions from RNA transcripts. A first-round RT-PCR of the TCR CDR3 used the HTBI primer set. MiXCR, run by TCRdb on the multiplex PCR reads, gives a single entry per CDR3 protein. The sample holds roughly 840,000 distinct CDR3 sequences, roughly 40% seen once. V was cut by 9 bases and J by 7 bases, with 18 bases left in between. Germline-derived CDR1 and CDR2 are MGHDK and SYGVNS. The CDR3 totals 14 residues. This clonotype was detected many times. No antigen is known for it. Calling Graves' hyperthyroidism stable meant ophthalmopathy did not progress within 18 months.

The gene calls are TRBV25-1 and TRBJ1-4, with D possibly matching TRBD1 (5 bases). Sequenced sample: blood. The TCR sequence derives from a man between 18 and 29 years old with Graves' hyperthyroidism. The CDR3, as DNA: TGTGCCAGTTCTCAGGATCCGGGGGGTGAAAAACTGTTTTTT. The encoded protein is CASSQDPGGEKLFF. Full variable domain (remainder filled in from reference TRBV25-1 and TRBJ1-4): EADIYQTPRYLVIGTGKKITLECSQTMGHDKMYWYQQDPGMELHLIHYSYGVNSTEKGDLSSESTVSRIRTEHFPLTLESARPSHTSQYLCASSQDPGGEKLFFGSGTQLSVL.